This is a list of T cell receptor beta chains from one sample in a study of blood T cell repertoires in COVID-19. Measured with immunoSEQ multiplex PCR; TCRdb has only the in-frame clones, and not every one. Of under 95,000 clones in the sample, about 80% were seen once. The sequencing input was peripheral blood. Source of these receptors: an older woman with acute or convalescent COVID-19. Each CDR3 is given with its conserved first and last residue. D genes are given only for firm matches. A row's size may be missing; if present it is once, few, many or a size class.

. TRBJ1-2 . TRBV19 CASSDPPGLHGYTF TGTGCCAGTAGTGACCCTCCCGGACTGCATGGCTACACCTTC
. TRBJ1-1 . TRBV7-8 CASYRAEGNTEAFF TGTGCCAGCTACAGGGCAGAGGGGAACACTGAAGCTTTCTTT
TRBD1 TRBJ1-5 . TRBV24-1 CATSDSGTELPQHF TGTGCCACCAGTGACTCCGGGACAGAGCTGCCCCAGCATTTT
TRBD1 TRBJ1-2 once TRBV27 CASTPGGSNYGYTF TGTGCCAGCACCCCAGGGGGTTCTAACTATGGCTACACCTTC
TRBD1 TRBJ2-1 . TRBV2 CASSERPGGGEQFF TGTGCCAGCAGTGAACGTCCAGGGGGCGGTGAGCAGTTCTTC
. TRBJ1-1 . TRBV28 CASSAPGGNTEAFF TGTGCCAGCAGTGCCCCGGGGGGGAACACTGAAGCTTTCTTT
. TRBJ1-5 . TRBV1 CTSSHPNDQPQHF TGCACCAGCAGCCATCCTAATGATCAGCCCCAGCATTTT
. TRBJ1-2 . TRBV4-1 CASSQGLGQFYGYTF TGCGCCAGCAGCCAAGGGCTTGGACAATTCTATGGCTACACCTTC
TRBD2 TRBJ2-3 once TRBV6-6 CASRIGGAQDTQYF TGTGCCAGCAGGATCGGGGGGGCCCAAGATACGCAGTATTTT
. TRBJ1-2 . TRBV7-8 CASTPYGTTNYGYTF TGTGCCAGCACACCATACGGGACAACTAACTATGGCTACACCTTC
. TRBJ1-5 . TRBV6-4 CASSDVASTQPQHF TGTGCCAGCAGTGACGTTGCCAGTACGCAGCCCCAGCATTTT
. TRBJ1-1 few TRBV28 CASLGGGAEAFF TGTGCCAGCCTGGGCGGGGGGGCTGAAGCTTTCTTT
. TRBJ1-4 . TRBV29-1 CSVTLMDSSNEKLFF TGCAGCGTTACCCTCATGGACAGTAGTAATGAAAAACTGTTTTTT
. TRBJ2-7 . TRBV19 CASSRVAAYEQYF TGTGCCAGTAGTAGGGTAGCGGCCTACGAGCAGTACTTC